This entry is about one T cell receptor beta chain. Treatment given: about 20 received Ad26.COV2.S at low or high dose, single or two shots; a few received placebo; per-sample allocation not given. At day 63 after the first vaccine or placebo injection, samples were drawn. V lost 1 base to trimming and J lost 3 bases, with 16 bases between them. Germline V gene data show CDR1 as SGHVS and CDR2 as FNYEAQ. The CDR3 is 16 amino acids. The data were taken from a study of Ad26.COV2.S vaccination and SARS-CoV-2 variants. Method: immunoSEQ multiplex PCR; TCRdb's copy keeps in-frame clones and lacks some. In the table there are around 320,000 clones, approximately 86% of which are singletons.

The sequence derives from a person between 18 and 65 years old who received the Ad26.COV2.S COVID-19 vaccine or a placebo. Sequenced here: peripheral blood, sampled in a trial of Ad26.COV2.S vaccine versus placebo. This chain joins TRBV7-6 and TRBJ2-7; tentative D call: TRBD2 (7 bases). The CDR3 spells CASSLGPPGGIYEQYF. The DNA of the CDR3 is TGTGCCAGCAGCTTAGGACCTCCGGGGGGCATCTACGAGCAGTACTTC.